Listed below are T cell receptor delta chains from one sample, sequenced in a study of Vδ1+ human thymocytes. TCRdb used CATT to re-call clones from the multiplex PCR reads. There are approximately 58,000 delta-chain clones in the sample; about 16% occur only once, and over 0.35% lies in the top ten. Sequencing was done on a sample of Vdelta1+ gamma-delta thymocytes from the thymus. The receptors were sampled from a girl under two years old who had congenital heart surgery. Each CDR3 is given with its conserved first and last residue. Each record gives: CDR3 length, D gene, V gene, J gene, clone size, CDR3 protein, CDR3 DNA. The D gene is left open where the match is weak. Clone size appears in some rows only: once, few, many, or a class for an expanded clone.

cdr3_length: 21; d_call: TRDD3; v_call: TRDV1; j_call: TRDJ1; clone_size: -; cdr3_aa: CALGSQFNLAILGEYTDKLIF; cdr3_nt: TGTGCTCTTGGGAGTCAATTTAACTTGGCGATACTGGGGGAGTACACCGATAAACTCATCTTT
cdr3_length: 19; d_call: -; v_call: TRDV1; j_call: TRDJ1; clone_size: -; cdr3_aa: CALGRAFYSVPLYTDKLIF; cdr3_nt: TGTGCTCTTGGGAGGGCCTTCTACTCGGTACCCCTGTACACCGATAAACTCATCTTT
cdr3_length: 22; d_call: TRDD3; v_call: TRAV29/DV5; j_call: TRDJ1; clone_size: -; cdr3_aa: CAASDRSHRILLGDPPDNKLIF; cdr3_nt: TGTGCAGCAAGCGATAGGAGTCACCGTATTCTACTGGGGGATCCGCCAGATAATAAACTCATCTTT
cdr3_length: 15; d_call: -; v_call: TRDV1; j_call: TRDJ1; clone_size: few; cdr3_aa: CALGELRFNTDKLIF; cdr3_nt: TGTGCTCTTGGGGAACTGAGGTTCAACACCGATAAACTCATCTTT
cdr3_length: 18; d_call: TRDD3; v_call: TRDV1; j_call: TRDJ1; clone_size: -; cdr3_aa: CAPGEVRGLGGGADKLIF; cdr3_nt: TGTGCTCCTGGGGAAGTTCGGGGACTGGGGGGAGGTGCCGATAAACTCATCTTT
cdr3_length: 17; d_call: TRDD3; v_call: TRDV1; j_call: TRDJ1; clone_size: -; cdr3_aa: CALGENPGAGYPDKLIF; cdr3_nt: TGTGCTCTTGGGGAGAACCCTGGGGCGGGATACCCCGATAAACTCATCTTT
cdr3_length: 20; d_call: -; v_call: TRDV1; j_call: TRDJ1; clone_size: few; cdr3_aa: CALGEPGRTRWGWAPDKLIF; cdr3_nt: TGTGCTCTTGGGGAACCCGGACGTACGCGGTGGGGATGGGCTCCCGATAAACTCATCTTT
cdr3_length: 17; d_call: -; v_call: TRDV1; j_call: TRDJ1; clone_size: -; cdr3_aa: CALGDPKPSDPYDKLIF; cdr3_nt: TGTGCTCTTGGGGACCCGAAACCTTCTGACCCCTACGATAAACTCATCTTT
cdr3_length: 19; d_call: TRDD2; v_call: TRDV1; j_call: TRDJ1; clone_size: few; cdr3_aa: CALGDGFLRRWGYTDKLIF; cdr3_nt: TGTGCTCTTGGGGATGGCTTCCTACGTAGGTGGGGATACACCGATAAACTCATCTTT
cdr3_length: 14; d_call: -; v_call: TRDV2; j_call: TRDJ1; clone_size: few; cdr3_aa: CAWESLKYTDKLIF; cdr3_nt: TGTGCCTGGGAAAGCCTCAAGTACACCGATAAACTCATCTTT
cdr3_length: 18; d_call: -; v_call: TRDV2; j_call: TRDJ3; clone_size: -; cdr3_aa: CACDTGGGLVWDTRQMFF; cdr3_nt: TGTGCCTGTGACACCGGCGGGGGACTTGTCTGGGACACCCGACAGATGTTTTTC
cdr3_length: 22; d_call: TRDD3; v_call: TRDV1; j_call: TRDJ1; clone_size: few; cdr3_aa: CALGPNNPTRTGGQTYTDKLIF; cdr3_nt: TGTGCTCTTGGGCCCAACAACCCTACCCGTACTGGGGGCCAGACTTACACCGATAAACTCATCTTT
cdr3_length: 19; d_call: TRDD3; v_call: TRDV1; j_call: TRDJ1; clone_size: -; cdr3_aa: CALGEPRDFEDTRSDKLIF; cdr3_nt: TGTGCTCTTGGGGAACCCAGGGATTTCGAGGATACGCGGAGCGATAAACTCATCTTT
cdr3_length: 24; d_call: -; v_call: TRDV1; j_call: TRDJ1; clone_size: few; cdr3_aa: CALGPPAPPTSVIALLESADKLIF; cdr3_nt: TGTGCTCTTGGGCCCCCGGCCCCCCCTACATCCGTAATCGCCTTGTTGGAGTCGGCCGATAAACTCATCTTT
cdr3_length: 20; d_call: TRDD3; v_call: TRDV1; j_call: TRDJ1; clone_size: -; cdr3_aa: CALGELHGGYGEVYTDKLIF; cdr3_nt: TGTGCTCTTGGGGAACTCCATGGGGGATACGGTGAGGTGTACACCGATAAACTCATCTTT
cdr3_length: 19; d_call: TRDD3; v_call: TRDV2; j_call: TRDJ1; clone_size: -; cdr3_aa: CACDTFRYWGIGDTDKLIF; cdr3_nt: TGTGCCTGTGACACCTTCCGATACTGGGGGATAGGGGACACCGATAAACTCATCTTT
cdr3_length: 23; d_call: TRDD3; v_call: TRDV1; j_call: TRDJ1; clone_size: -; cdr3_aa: CALGDPEAPSCTGGYAGDSKLIF; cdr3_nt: TGTGCTCTTGGGGATCCTGAGGCCCCGTCATGTACTGGGGGATATGCGGGGGACTCAAAACTCATCTTT
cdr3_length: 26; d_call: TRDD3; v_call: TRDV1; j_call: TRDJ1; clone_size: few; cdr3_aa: CALGELRLFLPTGELGDTLYTDKLIF; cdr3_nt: TGTGCTCTTGGGGAACTACGTCTCTTCCTACCTACGGGAGAACTGGGGGATACGCTGTACACCGATAAACTCATCTTT
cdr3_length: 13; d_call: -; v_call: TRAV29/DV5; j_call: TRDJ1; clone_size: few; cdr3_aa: CAAGRTNTYKLIF; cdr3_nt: TGTGCAGCAGGGCGTACAAACACCTATAAACTCATCTTT
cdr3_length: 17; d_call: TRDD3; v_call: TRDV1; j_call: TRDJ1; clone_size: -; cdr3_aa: CALGNPFGGYITDKLIF; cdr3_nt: TGTGCTCTTGGGAACCCGTTTGGGGGATACATCACCGATAAACTCATCTTT
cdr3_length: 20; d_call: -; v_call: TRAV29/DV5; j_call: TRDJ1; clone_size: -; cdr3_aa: CAASNSSLPLSRGYTDKLIF; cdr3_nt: TGTGCCGCAAGCAATTCCTCCCTGCCCCTTTCTCGGGGCTACACCGATAAACTCATCTTT
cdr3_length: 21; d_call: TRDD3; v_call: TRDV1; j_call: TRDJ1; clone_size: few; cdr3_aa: CALGELSPRVGTGGYTDKLIF; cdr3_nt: TGTGCTCTTGGGGAACTATCTCCGCGCGTGGGTACTGGGGGATACACCGATAAACTCATCTTT
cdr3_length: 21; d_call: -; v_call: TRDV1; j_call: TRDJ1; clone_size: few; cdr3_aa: CALGDSAFLGYWGGGTDKLIF; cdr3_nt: TGTGCTCTTGGGGATTCGGCCTTCCTCGGTTACTGGGGGGGAGGAACCGATAAACTCATCTTT
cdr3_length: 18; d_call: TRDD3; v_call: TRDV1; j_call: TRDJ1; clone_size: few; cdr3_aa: CALGELAPLGGYTDKLIF; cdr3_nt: TGTGCTCTTGGGGAACTTGCGCCTCTGGGGGGGTACACCGATAAACTCATCTTT
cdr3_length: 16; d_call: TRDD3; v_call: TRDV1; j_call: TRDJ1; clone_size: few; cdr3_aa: CALGELLGVPDPKLIF; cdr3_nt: TGTGCTCTTGGGGAACTTCTGGGGGTTCCGGATCCCAAACTCATCTTT
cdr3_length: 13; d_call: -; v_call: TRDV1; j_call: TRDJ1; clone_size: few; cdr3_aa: CALGELDGDKLIF; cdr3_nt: TGTGCTCTTGGGGAACTTGATGGTGATAAACTCATCTTT
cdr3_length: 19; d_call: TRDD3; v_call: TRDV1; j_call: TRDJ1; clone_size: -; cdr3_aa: CALGGSGGREAQYTDKLIF; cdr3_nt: TGTGCTCTTGGGGGGAGTGGGGGACGAGAGGCCCAGTACACCGATAAACTCATCTTT
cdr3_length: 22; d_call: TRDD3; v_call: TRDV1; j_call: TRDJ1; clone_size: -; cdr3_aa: CALGEITTFDLYWGIRTDKLIF; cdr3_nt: TGTGCTCTTGGGGAAATTACTACGTTCGACCTTTACTGGGGGATCCGCACCGATAAACTCATCTTT
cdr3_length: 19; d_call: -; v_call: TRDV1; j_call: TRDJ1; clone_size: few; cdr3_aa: CALGATEHPTFWVTDKLIF; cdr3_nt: TGTGCTCTTGGGGCCACTGAACACCCTACGTTTTGGGTCACCGATAAACTCATCTTT
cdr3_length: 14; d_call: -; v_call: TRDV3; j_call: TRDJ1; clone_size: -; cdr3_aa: CAFTSWGPTDKLIF; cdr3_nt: TGTGCCTTTACATCATGGGGCCCCACCGATAAACTCATCTTT
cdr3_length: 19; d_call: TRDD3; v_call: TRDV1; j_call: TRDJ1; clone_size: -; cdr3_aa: CALGELGPYWGIRPDKLIF; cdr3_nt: TGTGCTCTTGGGGAACTCGGGCCGTACTGGGGGATACGCCCCGATAAACTCATCTTT
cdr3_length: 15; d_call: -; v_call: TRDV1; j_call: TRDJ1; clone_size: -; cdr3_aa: CALGNRASRPDKLIF; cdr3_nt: TGTGCTCTTGGGAACCGGGCTTCCCGGCCCGATAAACTCATCTTT
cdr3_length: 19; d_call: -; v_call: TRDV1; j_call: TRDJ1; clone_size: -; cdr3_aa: CALGDLTPTRGGGTDKLIF; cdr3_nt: TGTGCTCTTGGGGACCTGACCCCTACGAGGGGTGGGGGCACCGATAAACTCATCTTT
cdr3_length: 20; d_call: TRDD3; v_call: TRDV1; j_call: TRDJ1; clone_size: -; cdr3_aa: CALGELGDHWGIREPDKLIF; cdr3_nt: TGTGCTCTTGGGGAACTTGGTGATCACTGGGGGATACGCGAGCCCGATAAACTCATCTTT
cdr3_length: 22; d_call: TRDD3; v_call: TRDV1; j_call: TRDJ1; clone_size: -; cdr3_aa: CALGELTALATGGYAYTDKLIF; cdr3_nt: TGTGCTCTTGGGGAACTAACGGCGCTTGCCACTGGGGGATACGCTTACACCGATAAACTCATCTTT
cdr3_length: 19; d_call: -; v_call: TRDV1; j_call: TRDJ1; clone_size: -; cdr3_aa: CALGERNHWDHIGVDKLIF; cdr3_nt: TGTGCTCTTGGGGAACGAAATCACTGGGACCACATCGGGGTCGATAAACTCATCTTT
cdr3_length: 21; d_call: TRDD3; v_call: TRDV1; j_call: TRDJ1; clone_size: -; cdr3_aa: CALGFPLPTTGGYAYTDKLIF; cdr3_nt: TGTGCTCTTGGCTTCCCACTCCCGACTACTGGGGGATACGCATACACCGATAAACTCATCTTT